These 5 T cell receptor beta chains were sequenced from one sample in a study of control samples from healthy donors and cancer patients. This table comes from immunoSEQ multiplex PCR, and its TCRdb copy is limited to in-frame clones, with some not included. The sample consists of over 100,000 clones, more than 80% of them appearing once. Sequenced material: blood. Receptor source: a middle-aged man in good health.

The J gene is TRBJ1-1, the V gene TRBV18, with unresolved D. CDR3 length: 12 residues. The ends were cut back, 2 bases at V and 5 bases at J, with 6 bases in the middle. Germline values: CDR1 KGHSH, CDR2 LQKENI. Here the CDR3 reads CASSPWSTEAFF. Here the CDR3 DNA reads TGTGCCAGCTCACCATGGTCAACTGAAGCTTTCTTT. The full variable domain, with the rest looked up from reference TRBV18 and TRBJ1-1, is NAGVMQNPRHLVRRRGQEARLRCSPMKGHSHVYWYRQLPEEGLKFMVYLQKENIIDESGMPKERFSAEFPKEGPSILRIQQVVRGDSAAYFCASSPWSTEAFFGQGTRLTVV.

The CDR3 region has the DNA TGTGCCAGCAGCTCCGCTAGCAATGAGCAGTTCTTC. This gives the protein CASSSASNEQFF. The chain combines TRBV13 with TRBJ2-1; no firm D call. Looked up from germline, CDR1 is PRHDT and CDR2 is FYEKMQ (reference sequence). Trimming took 4 bases from V and 6 from J, leaving 7 bases between them. The CDR3 has 12 residues. The full variable domain, completed using reference TRBV13 and TRBJ2-1, is AAGVIQSPRHLIKEKRETATLKCYPIPRHDTVYWYQQGPGQDPQFLISFYEKMQSDKGSIPDRFSAQQFSDYHSELNMSSLELGDSALYFCASSSASNEQFFGPGTRLTVL.

The J gene is TRBJ1-3, the V gene TRBV27; D is undetermined. CDR3 length: 15 residues. Germline-derived CDR1 and CDR2 are MNHEY and SMNVEV (reference sequence). V lost 3 bases and J 0 bases, leaving 9 bases between the germline ends. CDR3 protein: CASSLRLYSGNTIYF. DNA of the CDR3: TGTGCCAGCAGTTTGCGACTTTACTCTGGAAACACCATATATTTT.

V and J are TRBV6-6 and TRBJ1-3; D uncertain. This CDR3 spans 16 amino acids. The V end was cut by 6 bases, the J end by 6 bases, with 21 bases between. CDR1 and CDR2 (germline): MNHNY, SVGAGI (reference sequence). CDR3 nucleotides: TGTGCCAGCAGCCAACCAGGCGTTCCTTATTTAAACACCATATATTTT. Protein product: CASSQPGVPYLNTIYF.

J is TRBJ1-4 and V is TRBV7-6, with 8 bases aligning to TRBD1. Germline lookup yields CDR1 SGHVS and CDR2 FNYEAQ. The V gene end was trimmed by 4 bases and the J gene end by 8 bases; junction bases not matched to a gene: 9. This CDR3 has 15 amino acids. CDR3 region: CASSSTGAAREKLFF. In DNA form, the CDR3 reads TGTGCCAGCAGCTCGACAGGGGCGGCGCGGGAAAAACTGTTTTTT.